This TCR beta chain was obtained from a study of blood T cell repertoires in COVID-19. Across the study: Italy, Spain and the United States were the sources of the convalescent and acute COVID-19 samples. T cells, B-cell-depleted T cells, or PBMCs provided the cDNA or gDNA that served as material.

This clone was recorded once. The junction had 6 bases not matched to a gene; V was cut back by 3 bases and J by 5 bases. CDR1 and CDR2 (germline): SGHNT, YENEEA. CDR3 length: 14 amino acids. Methods used by the authors: Using reference gene primer amplification, nucleated cell counts were estimated. The repertoire was sequenced with immunoSEQ multiplex PCR; TCRdb's copy has only in-frame clones and lacks some. V and J calls and clone size are those listed in that table; D and trimming were worked out from the DNA. The top ten hold roughly 5.3% of the sample, which has tens of thousands of clones, about 88% seen once.

The source is a man aged 60 to 69 with active COVID-19. The chain employs TRBV11-3 and TRBJ2-7; 8 bases fit TRBD1. Sequences were obtained from peripheral blood. Here the CDR3 reads CASSLTGVFNEQYF. In DNA, the CDR3 is TGTGCCAGCAGCTTGACAGGGGTCTTCAACGAGCAGTACTTC.